Below are 20 T cell receptor beta chains sequenced from a single sample in a study of technical replicates of blood from a handful of donors (dated by TCRdb to between 2016 and 2019). The protocol used for the library was the immunoSEQ multiplex PCR assay. Drawn from immuneACCESS, this table holds only the in-frame rearrangements with V and J called that TCRdb kept. Clones are partly lost; checked studies trace under half to an unresolved V gene and leave the rest unexplained. A total of some 80,000 clones appear in this sample, roughly 94% of them only once. The top ten clonotypes cover about 0.27% of the sample. The source material was T cells isolated from PBMCs. The receptors here all came from a human donor in good health.

The V gene is TRBV6-1, the J gene TRBJ2-3; 10 positions agree with TRBD2. Germline V CDR1 and CDR2: MNHNS, SASEGT. This CDR3 is built from 15 residues. V gave up 7 bases and J gave up 2 bases; unmatched junction bases: 6. The CDR3 is CASKYTSGTTDTQYF. As DNA, the CDR3 is TGTGCCAGCAAGTATACTAGCGGGACCACAGATACGCAGTATTTT.

The V and J genes are TRBV2 and TRBJ2-5; 8 bases are a match to TRBD1. The V and J ends lost 7 bases and 5 bases, in that order; junction bases with no gene match: 6. This CDR3 has 13 residues. Germline CDR1 and CDR2: SNHLY and FYNNEI. As DNA, the CDR3 is TGTGCCAGCATTAGACAGGGGCGGGAGACCCAGTACTTC. Translation gives CASIRQGRETQYF.

V and J are TRBV27 and TRBJ2-2; D not resolved. The germline gives CDR1 MNHEY, CDR2 SMNVEV (reference sequence). CDR3 length equals 15 residues. Trimming took 0 bases from V and 8 from J, leaving 13 bases between them. The CDR3 bases are TGTGCCAGCAGTTTATCGGAAGCGCCCACGGGGGAGCTGTTTTTT. Amino acid sequence: CASSLSEAPTGELFF.

This rearrangement joins TRBV19 to TRBJ1-1; 7 positions agree with TRBD1. V was clipped by 3 bases and J by 0 bases; unmatched bases: 1. The CDR3 sequence is 14 residues long. In germline, CDR1 is LNHDA, CDR2 SQIVND (reference sequence). CDR3 coding DNA: TGTGCCAGTAGTATGGGGACAGTGAACACTGAAGCTTTCTTT. It yields the protein CASSMGTVNTEAFF.

The chain joins TRBV5-6 to TRBJ2-2; TRBD1 might be the D (5 bases). V was shortened by 2 bases and J by 7 bases, with 6 bases between the two germline ends. There are 12 residues in the CDR3. Germline loops: CDR1 SGHDT, CDR2 YYEEEE. CDR3 sequence (DNA): TGTGCCAGCAGCTTAGACAGCGGGGAGCTGTTTTTT. Its translation: CASSLDSGELFF.

V gene TRBV27 combines with J gene TRBJ1-5; D is possibly TRBD1 (6 bases). The V end was cut by 0 bases, the J end by 0 bases, with 15 bases between. Germline lookup yields CDR1 MNHEY and CDR2 SMNVEV (reference sequence). This CDR3 spans 18 amino acids. The CDR3 bases are TGTGCCAGCAGTTTATCGCGGCAGGGGCGTTATAGCAATCAGCCCCAGCATTTT. Amino acid sequence: CASSLSRQGRYSNQPQHF.

This rearrangement joins TRBV9 to TRBJ1-1; no clear D gene. V dropped 0 bases and J dropped 1 base, with 10 bases sitting between them. CDR3 size: 15 residues. CDR1 is SGDLS, CDR2 YYNGEE, per germline. CDR3 loop: CASSVGPSENTEAFF. CDR3 in DNA: TGTGCCAGCAGCGTAGGTCCTTCAGAGAACACTGAAGCTTTCTTT. The full variable domain, completed using reference TRBV9 and TRBJ1-1, is DSGVTQTPKHLITATGQRVTLRCSPRSGDLSVYWYQQSLDQGLQFLIQYYNGEERAKGNILERFSAQQFPDLHSELNLSSLELGDSALYFCASSVGPSENTEAFFGQGTRLTVV.

The chain recombines TRBV19 with TRBJ1-2, with no clear D. Germline values: CDR1 LNHDA, CDR2 SQIVND (reference sequence). Trimming took off 5 bases at V and 3 bases at J, with 4 bases between the two ends. This CDR3 contains 11 residues. CDR3 DNA sequence: TGTGCCAGTAGTGCAGACTATGGCTACACCTTC. It translates to CASSADYGYTF. Full variable domain (outside the CDR3, taken from reference TRBV19 and TRBJ1-2): DGGITQSPKYLFRKEGQNVTLSCEQNLNHDAMYWYRQDPGQGLRLIYYSQIVNDFQKGDIAEGYSVSREKKESFPLTVTSAQKNPTAFYLCASSADYGYTFGSGTRLTVV.

The chain joins TRBV28 to TRBJ2-2, with 9 bases identical to TRBD2. J was trimmed by 6 bases and V by 2 bases; bases with no gene match: 4. Germline values: CDR1 MDHEN, CDR2 SYDVKM. This CDR3 contains 15 residues. CDR3 in amino acids: CASSLGLAGSGELFF. CDR3 sequence (DNA): TGTGCCAGCAGTTTAGGGCTAGCGGGATCCGGGGAGCTGTTTTTT.

This CDR3 is CASFRSQGISEAFF. As DNA, the CDR3 is TGTGCCAGTTTCCGGAGTCAGGGGATTAGTGAAGCTTTCTTT. This chain joins TRBV2 and TRBJ1-1; D perhaps matches TRBD1 (6 bases). V shed 9 bases and J shed 7 bases, with 21 bases lying between them. Germline CDR1 is SNHLY and CDR2 is FYNNEI. The CDR3 has 14 amino acids.

The rearrangement links TRBV6-1 to TRBJ2-7, with D perhaps TRBD1 (5 bases). Trimming removed 4 bases at V and 0 bases at J, with 16 bases between. Germline assignment: CDR1 MNHNS and CDR2 SASEGT. This CDR3 region has 16 residues. The CDR3 spells CASSASKTVFSYEQYF. The CDR3 nucleotides read TGTGCCAGCAGTGCCTCCAAGACAGTCTTCTCCTACGAGCAGTACTTC.

The CDR3 DNA is TGTGCCTGCGATAGCGGGGGGGCTTACACCGGGGAGCTGTTTTTT. Protein: CACDSGGAYTGELFF. The chain joins TRBV30 to TRBJ2-2; 11 bases fit TRBD2. Germline-derived CDR1 and CDR2 are GTSNPN and SVGIG (reference sequence). This CDR3 spans 15 amino acids. Trimming at V came to 6 bases and at J to 3 bases, leaving 6 bases not matched to a gene.

The V gene is TRBV6-1, the J gene TRBJ1-4; D might be TRBD1 (6 bases). This CDR3 has 16 residues. V was clipped by 1 base and J by 11 bases, with 20 bases between them. Germline V gives CDR1 MNHNS, CDR2 SASEGT. The CDR3 DNA reads as TGTGCCAGCAGTGAAGGGGTCCGGGGGGCCAGGGCGAAACTGTTTTTT. As protein: CASSEGVRGARAKLFF.

The V call is TRBV28, the J call TRBJ2-1; 8 positions match TRBD2. This CDR3 region has 18 residues. The junction had 21 bases not matched to a gene; V was cut back by 6 bases and J by 8 bases. From germline, CDR1 is MDHEN and CDR2 SYDVKM. CDR3 sequence: CASSATLNFWTSSHEQFF. The CDR3 DNA sequence: TGTGCCAGCAGCGCCACTTTGAATTTCTGGACTAGCAGCCATGAGCAGTTCTTC. The entire variable domain, with the rest obtained from reference TRBV28 and TRBJ2-1, is as follows: DVKVTQSSRYLVKRTGEKVFLECVQDMDHENMFWYRQDPGLGLRLIYFSYDVKMKEKGDIPEGYSVSREKKERFSLILESASTNQTSMYLCASSATLNFWTSSHEQFFGPGTRLTVL.

The V and J genes are TRBV7-8 and TRBJ2-1; maybe TRBD1 (6 bases). V gave up 2 bases and J gave up 8 bases, with 22 bases separating them. There are 17 residues in the CDR3. The germline CDR1 and CDR2 sequences are SGHVS and FQNEAQ. CDR3 loop: CASSLMDRTVGFDEQFF. In nucleotides, the CDR3 is TGTGCCAGCAGCTTAATGGATAGGACAGTTGGTTTCGATGAGCAGTTCTTC.

The V and J genes are TRBV29-1 and TRBJ2-3, with a possible D match to TRBD1 (6 bases). This CDR3 has 16 amino acids. V was pared by 0 bases and J by 6 bases, with 19 bases between. Germline loops: CDR1 SQVTM, CDR2 ANQGSEA. CDR3 bases: TGCAGCGTTGAAGATGGAATAAGGCGGCAGGGGGATACGCAGTATTTT. It yields the protein CSVEDGIRRQGDTQYF.

This chain uses TRBV4-1 with TRBJ2-3; 10 bases align to TRBD2. The CDR3 has 17 residues. The germline V gene encodes CDR1 MGHRA and CDR2 YSYEKL. The ends lost 1 base at V and 1 base at J; junction bases unmatched: 5. CDR3 DNA: TGCGCCAGCAGCCAAGGTGGACTAGCGGAGGGCACAGATACGCAGTATTTT. This encodes CASSQGGLAEGTDTQYF.

Only one count was recorded for this clone. The rearrangement uses TRBV5-1 and TRBJ2-7, with 12 bases identical to TRBD2. CDR1 and CDR2 from the germline V gene are SGHRS and YFSETQ. V lost 0 bases, J lost 3 bases, and 7 bases stayed unmatched. The CDR3 covers 17 residues. The CDR3 protein is CASSLAGPGLAGYEQYF. The DNA for the CDR3 is TGCGCCAGCAGCTTGGCTGGACCGGGACTAGCGGGCTACGAGCAGTACTTC.

The gene calls are TRBV7-6 and TRBJ2-2; no reliable D call. The CDR3 is made up of 15 amino acids. CDR1 is SGHVS, CDR2 FNYEAQ, per germline. Between the trimmed V and J ends, which lost 2 bases and 4 bases, there was a span of 11 bases. The CDR3 reads CASSLLSLSTGELFF. CDR3 coding DNA: TGTGCCAGCAGCTTATTGTCGTTGAGCACCGGGGAGCTGTTTTTT.

V and J are TRBV2 and TRBJ2-7; TRBD1 is a possible D gene (5 bases). Deletions cut 5 bases from V and 9 bases from J, with 14 bases between. The CDR3 runs 12 residues. Per the germline V gene, CDR1 is SNHLY and CDR2 is FYNNEI. The CDR3 nucleotides read TGTGCCAGCAGTTCGCAGGGCCGTACGCAGTACTTC. Amino acid sequence: CASSSQGRTQYF.